The entry that follows covers one TCR beta chain sequence. Its antigen is as yet unknown. These data originate in a study of cytomegalovirus exposure and HLA in healthy donors. Overall study context: Most donors, about 82% of some 400 genotyped, fell in the Caucasian-associated ancestry cluster. Points from the study as a whole: 87-base-pair reads could not separate some V segments, including TRBV6-2 and TRBV6-3. Several of the most significant clusters were apparently associated with common viral pathogens in a later analysis.

It was with 60 Vbeta and 13 Jbeta primers that the PCR ran. Using immunoSEQ multiplex PCR, the repertoire was profiled, and TCRdb retains in-frame clones only, with some absent. This sample has 65,000 or so clones, with 62% found just once. The CDR3 covers 16 residues. Per the germline V gene, CDR1 is SGHAT and CDR2 is FQNNGV. Trimming removed 2 bases at V and 2 bases at J, with 14 bases between. This clonotype was sampled from a man between 25 and 39 years old in good health and CMV-seronegative. The chain has TRBV11-2 and TRBJ2-3, with D maybe TRBD2 (6 bases). Sequencing used PBMCs. Here the CDR3 reads CASSLTLSGSTDTQYF. In DNA form, the CDR3 reads TGTGCCAGCAGCTTAACCCTTAGCGGTTCCACAGATACGCAGTATTTT.